This passage covers 14 T cell receptor beta chains from one sample sequenced in a study of T cell repertoires in cytomegalovirus infection. TCRdb fed the reads into MiXCR, producing one record per CDR3 protein. The data contain about 530,000 distinct CDR3 sequences, around 27% of them singletons. Sequencing used PBMCs. These receptors were obtained from a human donor in good health (CMV status not recorded). Some clones in this sample may be carry-over from other donors' samples.

In its sample, this clonotype was seen a few times. The chain uses TRBV28 and TRBJ2-3; 7 nucleotides align to TRBD1. Trimming took 6 bases from V and 2 from J; bases not matched to a gene: 5. CDR1 is MDHEN, CDR2 SYDVKM, per germline. The CDR3 is made up of 14 amino acids. CDR3 DNA sequence: TGTGCCAGCAGGGAAGGACAGGACACAGATACGCAGTATTTT. Protein product: CASREGQDTDTQYF.

The chain combines TRBV7-6 with TRBJ2-2; weak D call: TRBD2 (6 bases). Per germline, CDR1 SGHVS and CDR2 FNYEAQ. The CDR3 length is 16 residues. The germline V and J ends were trimmed by 0 bases and 6 bases, with 14 bases remaining between them. CDR3 DNA: TGTGCCAGCAGCTTAGCGACTAGGGAGGTTGCCGGGGAGCTGTTTTTT. Translating it yields CASSLATREVAGELFF.

This clonotype has a handful of counts. The chain recombines TRBV6-6 with TRBJ1-2; D is unclear. CDR1 MNHNY and CDR2 SVGAGI come from the germline V gene (reference sequence). CDR3 size: 12 residues. V lost 7 bases and J 1 base, leaving 7 bases between the germline ends. Here the CDR3 reads CASTEVNYGYTF. The DNA for the CDR3 is TGTGCCAGCACAGAGGTTAACTATGGCTACACCTTC.

The sample holds many counts of this clonotype. This sequence joins TRBV12-3 or TRBV12-4 and TRBJ2-1; TRBD2 agrees at 7 bases. The V segment lost 1 base and the J segment 7 bases; nucleotides outside the gene matches: 7. This CDR3 is built from 15 residues. CDR3 residues: CASSLGAGVDNEQFF. CDR3 coding DNA: TGTGCCAGCAGTTTAGGGGCGGGAGTTGATAATGAGCAGTTCTTC.

This clonotype was observed many times. The J gene is TRBJ2-7, the V gene TRBV6-1; D is perhaps TRBD2 (5 bases). The V gene's germline CDR1 is MNHNS and CDR2 SASEGT. V gave up 7 bases and J gave up 3 bases, with 10 bases separating them. The CDR3 runs to 12 residues. CDR3 loop: CASKGGYYEQYF. DNA for the CDR3: TGTGCCAGCAAGGGCGGGTACTACGAGCAGTACTTC.

CDR3 sequence reads: CASSLAPGQGAGGYNEQFF. For the CDR3, the DNA is TGTGCCAGCAGCTTAGCTCCGGGACAGGGGGCCGGAGGCTACAATGAGCAGTTCTTC. The V gene is TRBV7-3, the J gene TRBJ2-1; 12 bases fit TRBD1. From germline, CDR1 is SGHTA and CDR2 FQGTGA. V lost 2 bases and J lost 3; bases outside the gene matches: 11. This CDR3 spans 19 amino acids.

The chain links TRBV28 to TRBJ1-1; D is possibly TRBD1 (5 bases). The CDR3 has 15 amino acids. CDR1 and CDR2 (germline): MDHEN, SYDVKM. V was clipped by 4 bases and J by 0 bases, with 12 bases between them. The CDR3 nucleotides are TGTGCCAGCAGTTCCCCCGGGACCCTGAACACTGAAGCTTTCTTT. Translation gives CASSSPGTLNTEAFF.

The table lists this clonotype with a few counts. CDR3 sequence (DNA): TGTGCCAGCAGTCCCGGACAGGGCCCTGAAGCTTTCTTT. This sequence encodes CASSPGQGPEAFF. The chain links TRBV28 to TRBJ1-1; 8 bases are a match to TRBD1. Germline values: CDR1 MDHEN, CDR2 SYDVKM. J lost 6 bases, V lost 5 bases, and 5 bases had no gene match. The CDR3 consists of 13 residues.

V gene TRBV7-3 combines with J gene TRBJ2-1; 10 nucleotides agree with TRBD2. CDR1 and CDR2 (germline): SGHTA, FQGTGA. This CDR3 has 16 amino acids. The junction had 7 bases not matched to a gene; V was cut back by 4 bases and J by 4 bases. In nucleotides, the CDR3 is TGTGCCAGCAGCTCTTCGACTAGCGGGTATTACAATGAGCAGTTCTTC. This encodes CASSSSTSGYYNEQFF.

This clonotype was counted between two and nine times. The CDR3 DNA is TGTGCCAGTAGAACTAGCGGGGGAAATACGCAGTATTTT. This translates into CASRTSGGNTQYF. The V and J genes are TRBV5-6 and TRBJ2-3, with 11 bases aligning to TRBD2. CDR3 size: 13 residues. Germline CDR1 reads SGHDT; CDR2 reads YYEEEE. V lost 8 bases and J lost 7; bases outside the gene matches: 6.

CDR3 in DNA: TGCGCCAGCAGTGAGAGACTAGCGGGAGGGAGCTCCTACAATGAGCAGTTCTTC. It encodes CASSERLAGGSSYNEQFF. V is TRBV10-1 and J is TRBJ2-1, with 14 nucleotides matching TRBD2. CDR1 and CDR2 (germline): WNHNN, SYGVQD (reference sequence). The CDR3 has 18 amino acids. Trimming at V came to 2 bases and at J to 0 bases, leaving 3 bases not matched to a gene.

V and J are TRBV6-5 and TRBJ2-3; no firm D call. This CDR3 has 16 amino acids. Germline V CDR1 and CDR2: MNHEY, SVGAGI. V was shortened by 2 bases and J by 0 bases, with 12 bases between the two germline ends. The CDR3 loop is CASSYPTGGSTDTQYF. For the CDR3, the DNA is TGTGCCAGCAGTTACCCAACGGGTGGGAGCACAGATACGCAGTATTTT.

The CDR3 sequence is CASSYAAKYNEQFF. In DNA, the CDR3 is TGTGCCAGCAGTTACGCTGCCAAGTACAATGAGCAGTTCTTC. The chain carries TRBV6-1 and TRBJ2-1; unclear D gene. V gave up 5 bases and J gave up 4 bases, with 12 bases separating them. CDR3 length equals 14 residues. CDR1 and CDR2 from the germline V gene are MNHNS and SASEGT.

In this sample, this clonotype turned up a few times. The chain has TRBV10-3 and TRBJ1-1, with D tentatively TRBD1 (5 bases). CDR3 length equals 16 residues. Per germline, CDR1 ENHRY and CDR2 SYGVKD. The ends were cut back, 0 bases at V and 3 bases at J, with 14 bases in the middle. CDR3: CAISESLGVGHTEAFF. The CDR3 DNA follows: TGTGCCATCAGTGAGTCTTTGGGGGTCGGGCACACTGAAGCTTTCTTT.